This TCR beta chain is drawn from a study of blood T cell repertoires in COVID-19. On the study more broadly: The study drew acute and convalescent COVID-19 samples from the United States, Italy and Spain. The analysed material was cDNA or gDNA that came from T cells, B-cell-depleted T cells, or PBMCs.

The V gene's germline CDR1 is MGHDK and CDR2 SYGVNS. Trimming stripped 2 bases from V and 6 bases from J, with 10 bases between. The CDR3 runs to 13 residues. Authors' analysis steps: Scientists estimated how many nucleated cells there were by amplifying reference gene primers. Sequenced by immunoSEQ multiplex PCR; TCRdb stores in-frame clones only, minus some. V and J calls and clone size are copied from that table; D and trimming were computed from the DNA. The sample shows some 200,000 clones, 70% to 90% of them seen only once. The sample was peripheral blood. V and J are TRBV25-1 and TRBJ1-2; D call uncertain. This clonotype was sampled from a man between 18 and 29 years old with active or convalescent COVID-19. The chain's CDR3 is CASSEILSDGYTF. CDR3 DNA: TGTGCCAGCAGTGAAATTTTATCAGATGGCTACACCTTC.